This T cell receptor (beta chain) was captured by sequencing in a study of cytomegalovirus exposure and HLA in healthy donors. Broader study findings: Both high specificity and high sensitivity reportedly marked the classifier's diagnosis of cytomegalovirus status. The authors listed approximately 160 TCR beta chains as cytomegalovirus-associated. A subsequent analysis found that TCR clusters from the first cohort also tended to co-occur in the 90 to 150 validation repertoires, with 90% to 95% of cluster scores above 0.

The germline gives CDR1 MNHNY, CDR2 SVGAGI (reference sequence). This CDR3 spans 13 amino acids. Losses at the gene ends were 4 bases for V and 2 bases for J; bases not matched to a gene: 1. A remark on this clone: Its antigen remains unknown.

Assay: immunoSEQ multiplex PCR; the TCRdb copy retains only in-frame clones and omits some. The sample consists of about 140,000 clones, 70% to 85% of them appearing once. V gene TRBV6-6 combines with J gene TRBJ2-5; 7 positions agree with TRBD2. The clonotype comes from a man younger than 40 in good health and CMV-seropositive. Sequencing used PBMCs. This CDR3 is CASSWGGQETQYF. The CDR3 nucleotides are TGTGCCAGCAGTTGGGGGGGTCAAGAGACCCAGTACTTC.